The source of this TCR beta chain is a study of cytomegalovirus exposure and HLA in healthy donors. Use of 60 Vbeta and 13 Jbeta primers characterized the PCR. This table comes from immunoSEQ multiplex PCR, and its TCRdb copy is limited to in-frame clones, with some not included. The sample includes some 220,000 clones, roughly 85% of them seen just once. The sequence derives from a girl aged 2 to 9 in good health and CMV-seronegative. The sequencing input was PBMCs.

The CDR3 here is CASSSTGSSRYEQYF. The DNA of the CDR3 is TGTGCCAGCAGTTCGACAGGGAGCTCCAGGTACGAGCAGTACTTC. This rearrangement joins TRBV5-5 to TRBJ2-7, with 7 bases matching TRBD1. The CDR3 consists of 15 residues. Germline-derived CDR1 and CDR2 are SGHKS and YYEKEE (reference sequence). The trim removed 5 bases at V and 4 bases at J, leaving 12 bases unmatched. The whole variable domain, remainder taken from reference TRBV5-5 and TRBJ2-7, is DAGVTQSPTHLIKTRGQQVTLRCSPISGHKSVSWYQQVLGQGPQFIFQYYEKEERGRGNFPDRFSARQFPNYSSELNVNALLLGDSALYLCASSSTGSSRYEQYFGPGTRLTVT.